Listed below are T cell receptor beta chains from one sample, sequenced in a study of CD8+ T cells in alopecia areata. Profiling relied on immunoSEQ multiplex PCR, and the TCRdb table lists in-frame clones only, not all of them. The data contain around 140,000 clones, 80% to 90% of them singletons. This sample comprised CD8+ T cells sorted from blood, obtained at week 0. These receptors came from a human donor with alopecia areata. Both conserved end residues are trimmed from each CDR3.

CDR3: ASSLDSPYEQY; J: TRBJ2-7; V: TRBV11-2; length: 11
CDR3: ASSQEGPTSGRAWSGELF; J: TRBJ2-2; V: TRBV4-1; length: 18
CDR3: ASSAGFEQY; J: TRBJ2-7; V: TRBV10-1; length: 9
CDR3: ASSSSTDTQY; J: TRBJ2-3; V: TRBV7-9; length: 10
CDR3: ASRAVGDEQF; J: TRBJ2-1; V: TRBV7-9; length: 10
CDR3: ATSSDLAGPVDTQY; J: TRBJ2-3; V: TRBV15; length: 14
CDR3: ASSPPRGSEAF; J: TRBJ1-1; V: TRBV5-1; length: 11
CDR3: ASTQRIGTEAF; J: TRBJ1-1; V: TRBV5-4; length: 11
CDR3: ASSSYSGGGTDTQY; J: TRBJ2-3; V: TRBV28; length: 14
CDR3: ASSQRGGNQPQH; J: TRBJ1-5; V: TRBV4-2; length: 12
CDR3: ASSDLSGELF; J: TRBJ2-2; V: TRBV6-4; length: 10
CDR3: ASGPKTYGYT; J: TRBJ1-2; V: TRBV19; length: 10
CDR3: ASSTGTDSYEQY; J: TRBJ2-7; V: TRBV5-1; length: 12
CDR3: ASSETDSGGEQY; J: TRBJ2-7; V: TRBV6-1; length: 12
CDR3: SVVRLPRPMTEAF; J: TRBJ1-1; V: TRBV29-1; length: 13
CDR3: ASSLAFLSWDTYNEQF; J: TRBJ2-1; V: TRBV7-8; length: 16
CDR3: ASSFGVGGDTQY; J: TRBJ2-3; V: TRBV7-2; length: 12
CDR3: ASALVGEQF; J: TRBJ2-1; V: TRBV7-9; length: 9
CDR3: ATGQGVSYEQY; J: TRBJ2-7; V: TRBV27; length: 11
CDR3: ASSPPASNIQY; J: TRBJ2-4; V: TRBV7-3; length: 11
CDR3: ASSESQGDYEQY; J: TRBJ2-7; V: TRBV6-1; length: 12
CDR3: ASSLEAGIGNTIY; J: TRBJ1-3; V: TRBV7-3; length: 13
CDR3: ASSPPRAKRDEQY; J: TRBJ2-7; V: TRBV7-9; length: 13
CDR3: ASSVAANTGELF; J: TRBJ2-2; V: TRBV7-9; length: 12
CDR3: ASSEIGTGNTEAF; J: TRBJ1-1; V: TRBV6-1; length: 13
CDR3: ASGLRGITGELF; J: TRBJ2-2; V: TRBV27; length: 12
CDR3: ASSGTGVGFTDTQY; J: TRBJ2-3; V: TRBV28; length: 14
CDR3: ASSRGEQF; J: TRBJ2-1; V: TRBV7-8; length: 8
CDR3: SVEVLDSYEQY; J: TRBJ2-7; V: TRBV29-1; length: 11
CDR3: SVEDTDTQY; J: TRBJ2-3; V: TRBV29-1; length: 9
CDR3: SASLEVGQY; J: TRBJ2-7; V: TRBV20-1; length: 9
CDR3: ASSEYVKMRGFNEKLF; J: TRBJ1-4; V: TRBV25-1; length: 16
CDR3: ASSKADGEAGLAHYNEQF; J: TRBJ2-1; V: TRBV21-1; length: 18
CDR3: ASSYRTRPTSSWDEQF; J: TRBJ2-1; V: TRBV27; length: 16
CDR3: ASREPSYGYT; J: TRBJ1-2; V: TRBV5-5; length: 10
CDR3: ASSPTVLGNEQY; J: TRBJ2-7; V: TRBV27; length: 12
CDR3: ASSLTTGGTEAF; J: TRBJ1-1; V: TRBV27; length: 12
CDR3: ASSAWGADEQY; J: TRBJ2-7; V: TRBV7-2; length: 11
CDR3: ASSLRLDGYT; J: TRBJ1-2; V: TRBV7-9; length: 10
CDR3: SVVPGPKPSYQYSNQPQH; J: TRBJ1-5; V: TRBV29-1; length: 18
CDR3: ASSPSQGAYEQY; J: TRBJ2-7; V: TRBV18; length: 12
CDR3: ASSYGSRRELF; J: TRBJ2-2; V: TRBV27; length: 11
CDR3: ASSLSASYNEQF; J: TRBJ2-1; V: TRBV4-1; length: 12
CDR3: ASSEGTRINEKLF; J: TRBJ1-4; V: TRBV11-2; length: 13
CDR3: AWSVLLDEQF; J: TRBJ2-1; V: TRBV30; length: 10